This T cell receptor (beta chain) is drawn from a study of shared clonotypes between healthy human individuals (dated by TCRdb to the early 2020s). Concerning the study at large: A few men and two women, aged 18 to 49 years, made up the cohort. Libraries were prepared and TCR repertoires were sequenced by different laboratories using diverse techniques, in order to increase sequencing depth and limit assay-specific biases. Between about 0.94 and 8.9 billion PBMCs per donor were obtained by leukapheresis. To estimate repertoire size and how much clonotypes are shared between individuals, the study performed deep sequencing of blood TCR repertoires from roughly five healthy adults. Per donor, three plates each were used for CD4 naive and CD4 memory, two for CD8 naive, and one for CD8 memory.

Points the paper makes about the study in general: When a handful of donors were compared, the shared fraction of clonotypes was about 5.2% for naive CD4, 3.5% to 4% for naive CD8, 2% to 2.5% for memory CD4, and around 0.37% for memory CD8. The genetic and exposure-history diversity represented was limited by the small number of donors. Higher generation probabilities were observed for clonotypes shared by all four sorted-subset donors than for non-shared clonotypes. Sampling was limited to blood, and TCR repertoires in tissue likely differ from TCR repertoires in blood. Naive subsets generally had larger estimated clonotype richness than memory subsets. Even with the large sequencing depth, rarefaction of the sorted-subset datasets indicated that sequencing was incomplete. Pairwise subsampling led to the expectation that sequencing depth would affect the degree of clonotype sharing among donors.

With respect to this clone: No cognate antigen has been identified for it. No much larger clonotype is one base removed from it; base qualities were not supplied.

Donors were healthy HIV-negative adults with no recently reported acute infections or vaccinations. Only Caucasian adults living in Nashville, Tennessee, USA were represented among the donors. CD8 memory samples combined magnetically selected CD45RO+ cells with CCR7-negative CD45RA+ effector memory (TemRA) cells. Blood was collected by leukapheresis, and PBMCs were isolated by Ficoll-Histopaque density gradient centrifugation and then cryopreserved in liquid nitrogen vapor phase. Analytical flow cytometry was used to check the purity and quantity of each magnetically sorted T cell population. Genomic DNA was isolated from every sorted fraction and measured by UV absorbance on a Nanodrop 2000c. TCR CDR3 regions were amplified from genomic DNA by multiplex PCR using the deep immunoSEQ assay. Genomic DNA extracted from each cell subset was distributed evenly over all wells of several immunoSEQ 96-well plates, and each plate served as one replicate. For sorted subsets, 200 to 250 ng of genomic DNA, equivalent to 30,000 or so T cell genomes, went into each replicate PCR. Purified libraries were quantified with a Qubit 3.0 fluorometer, sized on a Bioanalyzer 2100, and re-quantified with the KAPA Library Quantification kit. Each immunoSEQ 96-well plate was sequenced on its own single-read 150-cycle Illumina NextSeq 550 flow cell. The original methods were these. Because the immunoSEQ output included only junctional sequences and no quality scores, the filtering could not be the same as the filtering used for full-length reads. Sequences were annotated with PyIR, a Python wrapper for IgBLAST v1.9, using IMGT germline references to assign V/J genes and CDR3. Any read was removed if the V/J assignment was weak (E-value above 1e-6), the CDR3 was missing, or the read contained stop codons, out-of-frame junctions, or ambiguous translated residues. V3J clonotypes were defined as sequences sharing an identical inferred V gene, J gene, and CDR3 amino acid sequence. Percentage overlap between repertoires was computed as shared unique clonotypes divided by the size of the smaller repertoire. Richness of each repertoire was evaluated using RTK rarefaction, the Chao1 estimator, and Recon v2.1 estimates of unobserved clonotypes. OLGA was used to compute generation probabilities for all TCRbeta clonotypes that the gDNA method yielded from four donors. This is the immuneACCESS table as TCRdb keeps it, with only in-frame sequences that have V and J called. A part of the clones is gone; compared with another copy, unresolved V genes explain less than half, and the rest is unexplained. Clone size and V and J calls were adopted from that table, with D and trimming inferred from the DNA. The sample table contains about 320,000 clones; only one count was recorded for roughly 91% of them. Jointly, the top ten make up 15% to 20% of the sample.

From its cysteine to its phenylalanine, the CDR3 spans 12 amino acids. The entry retains the CDR3 DNA only, 36 bases that are in frame from base 1. A distance of 7 bases separates the germline ends of V and J, which lose 4 bases and 4 bases respectively. For CDR1 and CDR2, the germline V gene lists MNHNS and SASEGT. Recombination linked TRBV6-1 to TRBJ1-2, with the D gene not clear enough to name. The TCR was taken from a man aged 18 to 30 in good health. Sequenced sample: memory CD8+ T cells sorted from blood. This specimen's cell subset or site label, interpreted: CD45RO+ cells pooled with CCR7-negative TemRA cells. This receptor carries the CDR3 CASSAVSYGYTF. At the DNA level, the sequence is TGTGCCAGCAGTGCGGTGAGCTATGGCTACACCTTC.